Listed below are T cell receptor beta chains from one sample, sequenced in a study of spatial heterogeneity in lung cancer. TCRdb re-called the 5' RACE reads through MiXCR, storing one row per CDR3 protein. The sample yields roughly 28,000 distinct CDR3 sequences, around 7% seen once. The sequences come from lung tumor tissue, collected at surgery. Source of these receptors: a male donor with early-stage non-small cell lung cancer. Both conserved end residues are part of each CDR3. The order of the fields is J gene, clone size, D gene, V gene, CDR3 protein, CDR3 DNA. The D gene is left open where the match is weak. Not all rows give a size; the values are once, few, many and, for expanded clones, a class.

j_gene: TRBJ2-6; abundance: many; d_gene: TRBD1; v_gene: TRBV2; CDR3aa: CASRDRGAGANVLTF; CDR3nt: TGTGCCAGCAGGGACAGGGGAGCTGGGGCCAACGTCCTGACTTTC
j_gene: TRBJ1-3; abundance: -; d_gene: -; v_gene: TRBV28; CDR3aa: CASSLGADRIRYF; CDR3nt: TGTGCCAGCAGTTTAGGAGCTGACAGGATTCGTTACTTT
j_gene: TRBJ2-3; abundance: many; d_gene: -; v_gene: TRBV3-1; CDR3aa: CASSRLADTQYF; CDR3nt: TGTGCCAGCAGCCGACTCGCAGATACGCAGTATTTT
j_gene: TRBJ1-6; abundance: many; d_gene: -; v_gene: TRBV7-8; CDR3aa: CASSWLAGNYNSPLHF; CDR3nt: TGTGCCAGCAGCTGGTTGGCAGGGAACTATAATTCACCCCTCCACTTT
j_gene: TRBJ2-5; abundance: few; d_gene: -; v_gene: TRBV7-2; CDR3aa: CASSLGGGGQETQYF; CDR3nt: TGTGCCAGCAGCCTCGGGGGCGGGGGCCAAGAGACCCAGTACTTC
j_gene: TRBJ2-7; abundance: many; d_gene: -; v_gene: TRBV5-1; CDR3aa: CASSLITGYEQYF; CDR3nt: TGCGCCAGCAGCTTAATTACGGGTTACGAGCAGTACTTC
j_gene: TRBJ1-1; abundance: many; d_gene: -; v_gene: TRBV6-2/TRBV6-3; CDR3aa: CASTLRTASTEAFF; CDR3nt: TGTGCCAGCACCCTTAGGACCGCGAGCACTGAAGCTTTCTTT
j_gene: TRBJ1-2; abundance: few; d_gene: -; v_gene: TRBV27; CDR3aa: CASSLSPGAPYGYTF; CDR3nt: TGTGCCAGCAGTTTATCTCCTGGAGCTCCCTATGGCTACACCTTC
j_gene: TRBJ1-2; abundance: many; d_gene: -; v_gene: TRBV6-6; CDR3aa: CASSYNYGYTF; CDR3nt: TGTGCCAGCAGTTACAACTATGGCTACACCTTC
j_gene: TRBJ2-3; abundance: few; d_gene: -; v_gene: TRBV20-1; CDR3aa: CSAEDFTDTQYF; CDR3nt: TGCAGTGCTGAGGACTTTACGGATACGCAGTATTTT
j_gene: TRBJ2-3; abundance: many; d_gene: -; v_gene: TRBV6-1; CDR3aa: CASSEGGHTQYF; CDR3nt: TGTGCCAGCAGTGAAGGGGGACATACGCAGTATTTT
j_gene: TRBJ2-3; abundance: many; d_gene: -; v_gene: TRBV9; CDR3aa: CASSVAKLAPPTDTQYF; CDR3nt: TGTGCCAGCAGCGTAGCTAAACTCGCACCCCCCACAGATACGCAGTATTTT
j_gene: TRBJ2-4; abundance: many; d_gene: TRBD2; v_gene: TRBV5-1; CDR3aa: CASSSSGGAGIQYF; CDR3nt: TGCGCCAGCAGCAGTAGCGGGGGGGCAGGCATTCAGTACTTC
j_gene: TRBJ2-6; abundance: many; d_gene: TRBD2; v_gene: TRBV2; CDR3aa: CASSQGRAGANVLTF; CDR3nt: TGTGCCAGCAGTCAAGGGAGGGCTGGGGCCAACGTCCTGACTTTC
j_gene: TRBJ2-4; abundance: many; d_gene: TRBD2; v_gene: TRBV28; CDR3aa: CASSSGTSGNIQYF; CDR3nt: TGTGCCAGCAGTTCTGGGACTAGCGGGAACATTCAGTACTTC
j_gene: TRBJ2-1; abundance: -; d_gene: -; v_gene: TRBV28; CDR3aa: CASRLSSSEQFF; CDR3nt: TGTGCCAGCAGACTCTCATCGAGTGAGCAGTTCTTC
j_gene: TRBJ2-3; abundance: many; d_gene: -; v_gene: TRBV4-2; CDR3aa: CASSQARGTSTDTQYF; CDR3nt: TGTGCCAGCAGCCAAGCGCGCGGGACTAGCACAGATACGCAGTATTTT
j_gene: TRBJ2-3; abundance: many; d_gene: -; v_gene: TRBV20-1; CDR3aa: CSARGPRDGSDTQYF; CDR3nt: TGCAGTGCTAGAGGGCCCAGGGACGGTTCAGATACGCAGTATTTT
j_gene: TRBJ1-1; abundance: many; d_gene: -; v_gene: TRBV5-1; CDR3aa: CASSLGPELEAFF; CDR3nt: TGCGCCAGCAGCTTAGGACCGGAACTTGAAGCTTTCTTT
j_gene: TRBJ2-5; abundance: few; d_gene: -; v_gene: TRBV11-2; CDR3aa: CASSLDRVIETQYF; CDR3nt: TGTGCCAGCAGCTTAGACAGGGTCATCGAGACCCAGTACTTC
j_gene: TRBJ1-2; abundance: -; d_gene: -; v_gene: TRBV4-1; CDR3aa: CASSQGPVNYGYTF; CDR3nt: TGCGCCAGCAGCCAAGGTCCGGTTAACTATGGCTACACCTTC
j_gene: TRBJ1-4; abundance: few; d_gene: -; v_gene: TRBV6-6; CDR3aa: CASSLGVSATNEKLFF; CDR3nt: TGTGCCAGCTCCCTGGGGGTTAGTGCAACTAATGAAAAACTGTTTTTT